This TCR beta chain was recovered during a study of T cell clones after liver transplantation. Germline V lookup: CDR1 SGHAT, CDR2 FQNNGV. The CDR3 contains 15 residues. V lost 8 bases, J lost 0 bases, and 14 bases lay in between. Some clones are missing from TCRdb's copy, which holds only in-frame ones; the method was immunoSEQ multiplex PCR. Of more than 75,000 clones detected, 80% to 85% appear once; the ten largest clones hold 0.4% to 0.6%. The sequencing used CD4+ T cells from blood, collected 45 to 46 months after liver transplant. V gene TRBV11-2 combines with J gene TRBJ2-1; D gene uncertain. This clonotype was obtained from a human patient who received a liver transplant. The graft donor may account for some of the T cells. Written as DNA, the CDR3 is TGTGCCAGCTTACCCCTCGGAAGCTCCTACAATGAGCAGTTCTTC. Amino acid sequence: CASLPLGSSYNEQFF.